These T cell receptor beta chains were read from a single sample in a study of CXCR3-negative and CXCR3-positive naive CD8 T cells. Reprocessing the 5' RACE reads, TCRdb reports a single entry for every CDR3 protein and omits DNA. The listing records 85,000 to 90,000 distinct CDR3 sequences. The sample taken for sequencing was naive CXCR3+ CD8+ T cells from blood. These receptor sequences come from a human donor in good health. Some clones in this sample may be carry-over from other donors' samples. CDR3s include the opening cysteine and the closing phenylalanine or tryptophan. Fields, in order: J gene, V gene, CDR3 protein.

TRBJ2-2 | TRBV2 | CASSEYRGTGELFF
TRBJ2-3 | TRBV5-1 | CASSLTSGISSTDTQYF
TRBJ2-7 | TRBV6-2/TRBV6-3 | CASSYGEDSSYEQYF
TRBJ2-5 | TRBV12-3/TRBV12-4 | CASRTGSVTQYF
TRBJ1-2 | TRBV6-5 | CASSKTGDGYTF
TRBJ2-7 | TRBV5-1 | CASSPRDGYEQYF
TRBJ2-7 | TRBV28 | CASSFSGGGYEQYF
TRBJ1-1 | TRBV9 | CASSEPPTDRGYTEAFF
TRBJ1-2 | TRBV6-6 | CASSYADLDSNYGYTF
TRBJ2-1 | TRBV4-1 | CASSQEEPNEQFF
TRBJ2-7 | TRBV3-1 | CASSQGGTTYEQYF
TRBJ1-5 | TRBV7-8 | CASSLAGRPEEQPQHF
TRBJ1-1 | TRBV7-9 | CASSLAALGGTEAFF
TRBJ2-3 | TRBV7-2 | CASSMGLAGAPYF
TRBJ1-1 | TRBV7-9 | CASSSIDRIEAFF
TRBJ2-7 | TRBV12-3/TRBV12-4 | CASSLYRDLTDEQYF
TRBJ2-3 | TRBV7-9 | CASSGLRRGESTDTQYF
TRBJ2-2 | TRBV7-6 | CASSRDRQNTGELFF
TRBJ2-7 | TRBV7-8 | CASSYSIQGLVYEQYF
TRBJ2-7 | TRBV12-3/TRBV12-4 | CASSRVSVNGDEQYF
TRBJ2-5 | TRBV29-1 | CSVDWEAEETQYF
TRBJ1-4 | TRBV29-1 | CSVTIDGKSNEKLFF
TRBJ2-7 | TRBV7-2 | CAGGLPTYEQYF
TRBJ1-4 | TRBV12-3/TRBV12-4 | CASSFWTGDEKLFF
TRBJ2-7 | TRBV9 | CASSGGDEQYF
TRBJ2-1 | TRBV14 | CASSPARGYNEQFF
TRBJ2-7 | TRBV28 | CASSSVRTAFYEQYF
TRBJ2-3 | TRBV27 | CASASGGADTQYF
TRBJ2-7 | TRBV10-3 | CATGPGISYEQYF
TRBJ2-7 | TRBV6-5 | CASSVSGDLYEQYF
TRBJ2-7 | TRBV5-8 | CASRLDASDSEQYF
TRBJ2-7 | TRBV28 | CASRAGISYEQYF
TRBJ2-7 | TRBV7-9 | CASSLVQTYEQYF
TRBJ2-7 | TRBV14 | CASSPLGFYEQYF
TRBJ2-7 | TRBV14 | CASSQRGRYEQYF
TRBJ2-5 | TRBV20-1 | CSARDQNGRDLETRYF
TRBJ2-7 | TRBV4-3 | CASSQDLGAGYEQYF
TRBJ1-4 | TRBV15 | CAASPRRDSPSPGGKLFF
TRBJ1-1 | TRBV4-1 | CASSLLPGQGEAFF
TRBJ2-7 | TRBV30 | CAWSGGGEQYF
TRBJ2-3 | TRBV28 | CASSLWEATDTQYF
TRBJ2-7 | TRBV27 | CASSPAPGPYEQYF
TRBJ2-2 | TRBV28 | CASSLLDTGDELFF
TRBJ2-1 | TRBV4-1 | CASSPLGTSAGNEQFF
TRBJ2-5 | TRBV7-6 | CASSTPRETQYF
TRBJ1-3 | TRBV4-1 | CASSRLGQGRDTIYF
TRBJ2-3 | TRBV21-1 | CASSSRLGGEPDTQYF
TRBJ2-7 | TRBV20-1 | CSARDSFARSSYEQYF
TRBJ1-5 | TRBV1 | CTSSPPMDRGGQPQHF
TRBJ2-7 | TRBV28 | CASSVLADAYEQYF
TRBJ2-7 | TRBV5-5 | CASSLQEAGYEQYF
TRBJ1-2 | TRBV28 | CASGIYWTAPKHYGYTF
TRBJ2-7 | TRBV5-6 | CASSLVQGYEQYF